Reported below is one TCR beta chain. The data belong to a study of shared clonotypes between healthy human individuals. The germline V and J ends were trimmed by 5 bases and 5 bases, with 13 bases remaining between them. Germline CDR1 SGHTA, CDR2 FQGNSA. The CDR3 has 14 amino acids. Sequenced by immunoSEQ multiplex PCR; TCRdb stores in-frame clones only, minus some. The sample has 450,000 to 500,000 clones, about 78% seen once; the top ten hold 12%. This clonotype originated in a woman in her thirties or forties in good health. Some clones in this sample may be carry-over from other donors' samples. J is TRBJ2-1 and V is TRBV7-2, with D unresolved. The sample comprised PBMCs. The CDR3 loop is CASSRMSRDNEQFF. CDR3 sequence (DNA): TGTGCCAGCAGCCGTATGAGCCGAGACAATGAGCAGTTCTTC. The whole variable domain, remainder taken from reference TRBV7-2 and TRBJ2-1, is GAGVSQSPSNKVTEKGKDVELRCDPISGHTALYWYRQSLGQGLEFLIYFQGNSAPDKSGLPSDRFSAERTGGSVSTLTIQRTQQEDSAVYLCASSRMSRDNEQFFGPGTRLTVL.